Following are 9 T cell receptor beta chains from one sample sequenced in a study of cytomegalovirus exposure and HLA in healthy donors (dated by TCRdb to about 2017). Library generation was performed with the immunoSEQ multiplex PCR assay. The multiplex PCR relied on a mix of 60 forward primers for TCR Vbeta segments and 13 reverse primers for TCR Jbeta segments. TCRdb re-hosts the immuneACCESS table, in-frame sequences only. Its copies lack some clones; in the studies checked, an unresolved V gene accounts for under half of them, and the cause for the rest is not known. The sample contains 120,000 to 150,000 clones, 60% to 80% of them found a single time. The ten largest clones represent approximately 0.9% of the sample. Sequenced: PBMCs. The source of these receptors is a man aged 18 to 29 in good health and CMV-seronegative.

The chain joins TRBV13 to TRBJ2-3; D is perhaps TRBD2 (6 bases). Trimming removed 5 bases at V and 0 bases at J, with 12 bases between. Germline V lookup: CDR1 PRHDT, CDR2 FYEKMQ (reference sequence). This CDR3 spans 15 amino acids. The CDR3 loop reads CASSRSGVSTDTQYF. The DNA for the CDR3 is TGTGCCAGCAGCCGATCGGGGGTTAGCACAGATACGCAGTATTTT.

J is TRBJ1-2 and V is TRBV29-1, with D possibly TRBD1 on 5 matching bases. Germline CDR1 is SQVTM and CDR2 is ANQGSEA. Trimming took 2 bases from V and 7 from J, leaving 8 bases between them. The CDR3 runs to 11 residues. Written as DNA, the CDR3 is TGCAGCGTTGAATGGCAGGGTGGCTACACCTTC. Its protein is CSVEWQGGYTF. The whole variable domain, filled in from reference TRBV29-1 and TRBJ1-2, reads SAVISQKPSRDICQRGTSLTIQCQVDSQVTMMFWYRQQPGQSLTLIATANQGSEATYESGFVIDKFPISRPNLTFSTLTVSNMSPEDSSIYLCSVEWQGGYTFGSGTRLTVV.

V and J are TRBV7-9 and TRBJ2-5; weak D call: TRBD2 (7 bases). The J call is in doubt because the DNA end fits TRBJ2-7 better. Germline V lookup: CDR1 SEHNR, CDR2 FQNEAQ (reference sequence). This CDR3 is 14 amino acids long. CDR3 bases: TGTGCCAGCAGCTCCCGACTAGGGGGGGACGAGCAGTACTTC. This encodes CASSSRLGGDEQYF.

CDR3 DNA sequence: TGTGCCAGCAGCCGACGCGGGTACGAGCAGTACTTC. It yields the protein CASSRRGYEQYF. The chain combines TRBV5-4 with TRBJ2-7; TRBD2 is a possible D gene (5 bases). Between the trimmed V and J ends, which lost 4 bases and 4 bases, there was a span of 9 bases. The CDR3 totals 12 residues. Germline loops: CDR1 SGHNT, CDR2 YYREEE (reference sequence).

The genes are TRBV12-5 and TRBJ1-5; 9 bases match TRBD1. The junction had 7 bases not matched to a gene; V was cut back by 5 bases and J by 2 bases. From germline, CDR1 is LGHNT and CDR2 FRNRAP. The CDR3 extends over 16 amino acids. CDR3 coding DNA: TGTGCTAGTGGTGACTACAGGGGGCATGGCAATCAGCCCCAGCATTTT. Protein sequence: CASGDYRGHGNQPQHF. Full variable domain (rest looked up from reference TRBV12-5 and TRBJ1-5): DARVTQTPRHKVTEMGQEVTMRCQPILGHNTVFWYRQTMMQGLELLAYFRNRAPLDDSGMPKDRFSAEMPDATLATLKIQPSEPRDSAVYFCASGDYRGHGNQPQHFGDGTRLSIL.

The chain carries TRBV30 and TRBJ1-1; maybe TRBD1 (6 bases). V dropped 1 base and J dropped 5 bases, with 14 bases sitting between them. There are 14 residues in the CDR3. CDR1 and CDR2 (germline): GTSNPN, SVGIG (reference sequence). In nucleotides, the CDR3 is TGTGCCTGGAGTGGAGGGGGAGTGGGAACTGAAGCTTTCTTT. Protein product: CAWSGGGVGTEAFF.

The V call is TRBV27, the J call TRBJ1-1, with D unresolved. This CDR3 is built from 15 residues. V was pared by 6 bases and J by 0 bases, with 14 bases between. Germline V gene data show CDR1 as MNHEY and CDR2 as SMNVEV (reference sequence). The DNA for the CDR3 is TGTGCCAGCAGGCTACACGACACAATGAACACTGAAGCTTTCTTT. Translation: CASRLHDTMNTEAFF.

The chain couples TRBV30 to TRBJ1-5, with TRBD1 matching 8 bases. With 3 bases clipped from V and 6 bases from J, the junction kept 4 bases outside the gene matches. The CDR3 length is 13 residues. Germline CDR1 is GTSNPN and CDR2 is SVGIG (reference sequence). The CDR3 protein is CAWSRGRSQPQHF. The CDR3 coding sequence is TGTGCCTGGAGCAGGGGGCGAAGTCAGCCCCAGCATTTT.

The chain employs TRBV4-2 and TRBJ1-6, with no clear D. The V gene lost 0 bases and the J gene lost 5 bases, with 8 bases spanning the gap. CDR1 LGHNA and CDR2 YNFKEQ come from the germline V gene. The CDR3 totals 15 residues. CDR3 loop: CASSQDSQDNSPLHF. As DNA, the CDR3 is TGTGCCAGCAGCCAAGATTCCCAGGATAATTCACCCCTCCACTTT.